This T cell receptor beta chain originates from a study of neoadjuvant nivolumab and ipilimumab in lung cancer. Measured with immunoSEQ multiplex PCR; TCRdb has only the in-frame clones, and not every one. The repertoire has about 9,700 clones, 70% to 80% of them found once; the top ten carry 6.5% to 9%. V shed 1 base, J shed 7 bases, and the junction held 11 bases outside the gene matches. The CDR3 consists of 16 residues. Germline CDR1 is SGHRS and CDR2 is YFSETQ. To note about this clone: The target antigen is unknown.

Findings and caveats of the study: From pretherapy to surgery, tumor richness and clonality rose with dual therapy. TCR receptors were sequenced in few samples. Only a single major-pathologic-response sample was available for clonality analysis.

Source: tumor tissue, taken after neoadjuvant nivolumab, alone or with ipilimumab, at or shortly before surgery. The V call is TRBV5-1, the J call TRBJ2-1, with 7 bases fitting TRBD1. This TCR came from an adult with non-small cell lung cancer. Some clones in this sample may be carry-over from other donors' samples. For the CDR3, the DNA is TGCGCCAGCAGCTTGAACCGGGACAGAGTTGGGAATGAGCAGTTCTTC. Amino acids: CASSLNRDRVGNEQFF. Looking up the rest from reference TRBV5-1 and TRBJ2-1 gives the full variable domain: KAGVTQTPRYLIKTRGQQVTLSCSPISGHRSVSWYQQTPGQGLQFLFEYFSETQRNKGNFPGRFSGRQFSNSRSEMNVSTLELGDSALYLCASSLNRDRVGNEQFFGPGTRLTVL.